The 17 T cell receptor beta chains listed next were all sequenced from one sample in a study of cytomegalovirus exposure and HLA in healthy donors. PCR amplification relied on 60 Vbeta primers (plus 13 Jbeta primers). Sequenced by immunoSEQ multiplex PCR; TCRdb stores in-frame clones only, minus some. The data contain about 130,000 clones, roughly 79% of them seen just once; the ten biggest clones take up less than 2%. Source material: PBMCs. The origin of the receptors is a woman in her forties or fifties in good health and CMV-seronegative.

V and J are TRBV6-1 and TRBJ2-7, with no clear D. Germline CDR1 and CDR2: MNHNS and SASEGT. Trimming cost V 3 bases and J 2 bases, with 14 bases left between them. The CDR3 contains 15 residues. The CDR3 region is CASSDVRRSTYEQYF. As DNA, the CDR3 is TGTGCCAGCAGTGACGTACGCAGATCGACCTACGAGCAGTACTTC.

J is TRBJ2-5 and V is TRBV25-1; 8 bases map to TRBD2. The CDR3 loop spans 15 amino acids. Germline values: CDR1 MGHDK, CDR2 SYGVNS. The V gene end was trimmed by 2 bases and the J gene end by 4 bases; junction bases not matched to a gene: 6. The CDR3 region is CASSEPWREAETQYF. The CDR3 region has the DNA TGTGCCAGCAGTGAACCCTGGCGGGAGGCAGAGACCCAGTACTTC.

The CDR3: CASSAAGGVDTQYF. As DNA, the CDR3 is TGCGCCAGCAGCGCCGCAGGGGGAGTGGATACGCAGTATTTT. The rearrangement uses TRBV5-1 and TRBJ2-3; 7 bases agree with TRBD1. CDR1 SGHRS and CDR2 YFSETQ come from the germline V gene. Germline trimming cut 4 bases from V and 6 bases from J; bases unmatched to any gene: 8. There are 14 residues in the CDR3.

This clone was recorded at least ten times. The chain links TRBV7-9 to TRBJ1-4; TRBD1 might be the D (6 bases). V was trimmed by 6 bases and J by 3 bases, leaving 17 bases between them. From germline, CDR1 is SEHNR and CDR2 FQNEAQ (reference sequence). The CDR3 covers 16 residues. This chain's CDR3 is CASSLAAAGANEKLFF. In DNA, the CDR3 is TGTGCCAGCAGTCTAGCCGCTGCAGGGGCTAATGAAAAACTGTTTTTT.

This clone showed up just a few times. Here the CDR3 reads CASSQGRGPDTQYF. The CDR3, as DNA: TGTGCCAGCAGCCAGGGGAGGGGACCAGATACGCAGTATTTT. This chain connects TRBV7-2 to TRBJ2-3; tentative D call: TRBD2 (7 bases). This CDR3 is 14 amino acids long. Per germline, CDR1 SGHTA and CDR2 FQGNSA. V dropped 5 bases and J dropped 4 bases, with 13 bases sitting between them.

J is TRBJ2-3 and V is TRBV18; maybe TRBD1 (7 bases). Per the germline V gene, CDR1 is KGHSH and CDR2 is LQKENI. The CDR3 is 15 amino acids. V lost 3 bases and J 9 bases, leaving 19 bases between the germline ends. CDR3 in amino acids: CASSPQGLTGDTQYF. In DNA form, the CDR3 reads TGTGCCAGCTCACCTCAGGGACTCACAGGGGACACGCAGTATTTT.

The chain uses TRBV28 and TRBJ2-4, with D perhaps matching TRBD2 (6 bases). V was trimmed by 2 bases and J by 7 bases, leaving 15 bases between them. Germline V lookup: CDR1 MDHEN, CDR2 SYDVKM. The CDR3 is 15 amino acids. The CDR3 is CASSLPISGMNIQYF. The CDR3 nucleotides read TGTGCCAGCAGTTTACCAATTAGCGGAATGAACATTCAGTACTTC.

The chain couples TRBV6-5 to TRBJ2-3; 8 nucleotides agree with TRBD2. The CDR3 loop spans 16 amino acids. V lost 2 bases to trimming and J lost 4 bases; unmatched junction nucleotides: 8. Germline values: CDR1 MNHEY, CDR2 SVGAGI. CDR3 DNA sequence: TGTGCCAGCAGTTACGCCGGGAGGGGATTTCCAGATACGCAGTATTTT. Encoded protein: CASSYAGRGFPDTQYF.

This clone was picked up a small number of times. The chain recombines TRBV11-3 with TRBJ2-5; tentative D call: TRBD1 (5 bases). Germline CDR1 and CDR2: SGHNT and YENEEA. V was cut by 5 bases and J by 2 bases, with 15 bases left in between. CDR3 length: 15 amino acids. As DNA, the CDR3 is TGTGCCAGCAGCCTCCGTACGACAGATCAAGAGACCCAGTACTTC. Protein: CASSLRTTDQETQYF.

The chain employs TRBV18 and TRBJ1-5, with 7 bases fitting TRBD1. Germline V gene data show CDR1 as KGHSH and CDR2 as LQKENI. With V trimmed by 2 bases and J by 2 bases, 0 bases remained unmatched. The CDR3 is 14 amino acids. The CDR3 nucleotides are TGTGCCAGCTCACCAGGGACAGGCAATCAGCCCCAGCATTTT. This translates into CASSPGTGNQPQHF.

The V and J genes are TRBV4-3 and TRBJ2-2; TRBD1 might be the D (6 bases). Germline CDR1 LGHNA, CDR2 YSLEER. The CDR3 consists of 17 residues. V was cut by 1 base and J by 4 bases, with 16 bases left in between. CDR3 DNA: TGCGCCAGCAGCCAAGGGGACAAGGTCGGACTCACCGGGGAGCTGTTTTTT. Translation gives CASSQGDKVGLTGELFF.

The rearrangement joins TRBV21-1 to TRBJ2-2; the table assigns TRBD1, which was not confirmed against the DNA. TRBV21-1 represents a pseudogene. The CDR3 is made up of 16 amino acids. The CDR3 nucleotides read TGTGCCAGCAGCATGGTGGGACAGGGAGTCACCGGGGAGCTGTTTTTT. Protein sequence: CASSMVGQGVTGELFF.

This CDR3 is CATSPGNYGYTF. CDR3 sequence (DNA): TGTGCCACCAGCCCAGGGAACTATGGCTACACCTTC. V and J are TRBV15 and TRBJ1-2; weak D call: TRBD1 (5 bases). This CDR3 is built from 12 residues. Germline V gene sequence: CDR1 LNHNV, CDR2 YYDKDF (reference sequence). V lost 5 bases to trimming and J lost 2 bases, with 6 bases between them. Complete variable domain (other parts from reference TRBV15 and TRBJ1-2): DAMVIQNPRYQVTQFGKPVTLSCSQTLNHNVMYWYQQKSSQAPKLLFHYYDKDFNNEADTPDNFQSRRPNTSFCFLDIRSPGLGDTAMYLCATSPGNYGYTFGSGTRLTVV.

The V call is TRBV27, the J call TRBJ2-2, with 9 bases fitting TRBD1. The germline V gene encodes CDR1 MNHEY and CDR2 SMNVEV (reference sequence). CDR3 length: 15 residues. J was trimmed by 2 bases and V by 6 bases; bases with no gene match: 4. CDR3 DNA sequence: TGTGCCAGCAGAAGGGACAGGGCTAACACCGGGGAGCTGTTTTTT. The encoded protein is CASRRDRANTGELFF.

This rearrangement joins TRBV27 to TRBJ1-4, with a tentative D call TRBD1 (6 bases). The CDR3 length is 15 residues. V dropped 4 bases and J dropped 8 bases, with 17 bases sitting between them. Germline V gene data show CDR1 as MNHEY and CDR2 as SMNVEV (reference sequence). As DNA, the CDR3 is TGTGCCAGCAGTTCATGGGCTGGGGGCCAGGAAAAACTGTTTTTT. Translation: CASSSWAGGQEKLFF. Complete variable domain (other parts from reference TRBV27 and TRBJ1-4): EAQVTQNPRYLITVTGKKLTVTCSQNMNHEYMSWYRQDPGLGLRQIYYSMNVEVTDKGDVPEGYKVSRKEKRNFPLILESPSPNQTSLYFCASSSWAGGQEKLFFGSGTQLSVL.

A single count supports this clone. V and J are TRBV25-1 and TRBJ1-2, with D unclear. Germline loops: CDR1 MGHDK, CDR2 SYGVNS. V shed 1 base and J shed 2 bases, with 8 bases lying between them. The CDR3 extends over 14 amino acids. In nucleotides, the CDR3 is TGTGCCAGCAGTGAATCGGTGATAAACTATGGCTACACCTTC. It encodes CASSESVINYGYTF.

The chain employs TRBV7-3 and TRBJ2-7; 7 nucleotides agree with TRBD2. V shed 5 bases, J shed 3 bases, and the junction held 10 bases outside the gene matches. The CDR3 length is 15 residues. In germline, CDR1 is SGHTA, CDR2 FQGTGA. CDR3 residues: CASSTYSGPDYEQYF. In DNA form, the CDR3 reads TGTGCCAGCAGCACTTATAGCGGGCCTGACTACGAGCAGTACTTC.